The source of this T cell receptor (beta chain) is a study of blood T cells in healthy people across ages. Study results and caveats: Both higher diversity and more naive CD4+ cells marked long-lived donors when set against aged donors. Older individuals had lower TCR beta diversity per million T cells (the decline was roughly linear).

This clonotype appeared many times. Its antigen remains unknown. Next came a second PCR, run for about 7 to 12 cycles, which used a sample-barcoded 5' primer along with a J-beta primer mix. Per sample, CDR3-containing paired-end reads numbered at least 2.5 million. TCRdb re-called the 5' RACE reads with MiXCR, one entry per CDR3 protein. The sample consists of about 650,000 distinct CDR3 sequences, 32% of them appearing once. In germline, CDR1 is LNHNV, CDR2 YYDKDF (reference sequence). This CDR3 has 16 residues. The V and J ends lost 0 bases and 7 bases respectively, with 18 bases between them. Roughly 9.2 milliliters of peripheral blood were drawn from each donor into EDTA-treated tubes.

The sample taken for sequencing was blood. The rearrangement joins TRBV15 to TRBJ2-5; D tentatively reads TRBD1 or TRBD2 (6 bases each). The source is a woman aged 80 or over in good health. The CDR3, as DNA: TGTGCCACCAGCAGAGATCTAGAAGGGGGAGGAGGGACCCAGTACTTC. Protein sequence: CATSRDLEGGGGTQYF.